What follows are 3 T cell receptor beta chains derived from one specimen sequenced in a study of tumor-infiltrating lymphocytes in primary liver carcinoma. For each extraction, RNA and DNA were obtained together from about 19-30 mg of unsorted bulk tissue. Starting material of 500 to 600 ng total RNA yielded TCR beta cDNA via a constant-region primer. Nested multiplex PCR, run for three rounds with slightly modified ARM-PCR, yielded TCR beta libraries. TRBV1-TRBV30 forward and Cbeta reverse primers drove the first two roughly 10-cycle rounds. TCRdb re-analysed the multiplex PCR reads in MiXCR, keeping a single row per CDR3 protein. The repertoire includes 50,000 to 70,000 distinct CDR3 sequences, 71% of them detected once, and roughly three fifths sits in the top ten. The sequenced sample was liver tumor tissue from sampling region 2. Subset indicated: tumor region T2, inferior pole. Every receptor here comes from a man aged 35 to 55 with primary liver carcinoma and hepatitis B virus infection.

In the case of this clonotype: The junction departs from germline at one end; a sequencing error may be responsible. V gene TRBV5-1 combines with J gene TRBJ2-2; D perhaps matches TRBD2 (5 bases). This CDR3 has 15 amino acids. Germline-derived CDR1 and CDR2 are SGHRS and YFSETQ. The CDR3 nucleotides are TGTGCCAGCAGAGGGTCGAGAGACCTCACCGGGGAGCTGTTTTTT. It codes for CASRGSRDLTGELFF. Full variable domain (rest looked up from reference TRBV5-1 and TRBJ2-2): KAGVTQTPRYLIKTRGQQVTLSCSPISGHRSVSWYQQTPGQGLQFLFEYFSETQRNKGNFPGRFSGRQFSNSRSEMNVSTLELGDSALYLCASRGSRDLTGELFFGEGSRLTVL.

This clonotype is labeled as medium-sized. The chain links TRBV6-1 to TRBJ2-1; D gene uncertain. The germline V and J ends were trimmed by 8 bases and 0 bases, with 11 bases remaining between them. The germline V gene encodes CDR1 MNHNS and CDR2 SASEGT. The CDR3 has 14 amino acids. CDR3: CASPIPLSYNEQFF. CDR3 coding DNA: TGTGCCAGCCCTATCCCGCTCTCCTACAATGAGCAGTTCTTC.

In regard to this clonotype: Relative to the germline gene, one junction end is altered; a read error may explain this. The rearrangement links TRBV24-1 to TRBJ1-1; D call uncertain. The CDR3 runs 12 residues. Germline assignment: CDR1 KGHDR and CDR2 SFDVKD. CDR3 residues: CANERGRTEAIF. CDR3 sequence (DNA): TGTGCCAACGAACGGGGTAGGACTGAAGCTATCTTT.